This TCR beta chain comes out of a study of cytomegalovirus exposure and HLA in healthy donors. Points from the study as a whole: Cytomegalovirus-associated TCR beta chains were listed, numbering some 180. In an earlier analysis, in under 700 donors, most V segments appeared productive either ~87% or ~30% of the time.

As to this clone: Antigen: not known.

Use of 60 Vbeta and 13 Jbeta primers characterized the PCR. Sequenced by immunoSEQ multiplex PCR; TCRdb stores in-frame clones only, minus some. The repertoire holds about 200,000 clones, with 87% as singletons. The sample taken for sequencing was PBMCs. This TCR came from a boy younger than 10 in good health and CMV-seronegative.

This CDR3 is CASSVGEWKGRGGYTF. The CDR3 nucleotides read TGTGCCAGCAGCGTAGGGGAATGGAAGGGGCGGGGTGGCTACACCTTC. The chain has TRBV9 and TRBJ1-2, with D tentatively TRBD1 (5 bases). This CDR3 has 16 residues. The ends were cut back, 0 bases at V and 7 bases at J, with 19 bases in the middle. Germline assignment: CDR1 SGDLS and CDR2 YYNGEE.